The sequence of this TCR beta chain was determined in a study of control samples from healthy donors and cancer patients. Profiled with immunoSEQ multiplex PCR; TCRdb holds only in-frame clones, not every one. The data show 70,000 to 100,000 clones, roughly 91% seen once. This CDR3 region has 17 residues. V gave up 6 bases and J gave up 2 bases; unmatched junction bases: 14. The rearrangement uses TRBV23-1 and TRBJ1-2, with TRBD1 matching over 8 bases. TRBV23-1 is an open reading frame whose function is uncertain. The TCR sequence derives from a man aged 45-65 years in good health. Sequenced: blood. DNA for the CDR3: TGCGCCAGCAGCCTTCAACCGGGACAGGCACCAAACTATGGCTACACCTTC. It encodes CASSLQPGQAPNYGYTF.